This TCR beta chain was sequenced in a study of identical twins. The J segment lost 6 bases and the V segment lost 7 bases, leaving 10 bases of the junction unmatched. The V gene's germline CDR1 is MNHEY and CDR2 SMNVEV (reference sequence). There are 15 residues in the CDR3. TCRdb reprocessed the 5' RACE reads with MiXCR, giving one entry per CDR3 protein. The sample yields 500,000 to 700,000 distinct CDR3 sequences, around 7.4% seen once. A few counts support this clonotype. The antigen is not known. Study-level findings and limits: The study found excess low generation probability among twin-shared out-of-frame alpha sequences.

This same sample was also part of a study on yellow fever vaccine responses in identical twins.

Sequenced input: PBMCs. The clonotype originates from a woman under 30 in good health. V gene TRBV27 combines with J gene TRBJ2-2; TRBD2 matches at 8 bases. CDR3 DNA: TGTGCCAGCAAACCCGGGACTAGGAGTGCCGGGGAGCTGTTTTTT. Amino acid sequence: CASKPGTRSAGELFF.